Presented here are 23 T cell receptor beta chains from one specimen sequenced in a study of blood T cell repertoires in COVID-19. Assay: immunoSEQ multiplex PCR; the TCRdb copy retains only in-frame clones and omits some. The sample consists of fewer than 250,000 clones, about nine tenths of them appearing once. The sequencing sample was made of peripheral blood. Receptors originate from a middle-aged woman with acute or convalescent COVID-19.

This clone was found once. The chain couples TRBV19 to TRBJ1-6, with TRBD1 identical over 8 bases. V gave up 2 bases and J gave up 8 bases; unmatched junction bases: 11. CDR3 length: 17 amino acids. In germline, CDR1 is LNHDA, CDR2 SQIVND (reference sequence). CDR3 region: CASSISVGQALYSPLHF. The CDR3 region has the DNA TGTGCCAGTAGTATATCTGTGGGACAGGCTTTATATTCACCCCTCCACTTT.

The CDR3 loop is CASSPLGGGNTGELFF. The CDR3 DNA is TGTGCCAGCAGCCCCCTCGGCGGGGGCAACACCGGGGAGCTGTTTTTT. The chain uses TRBV7-8 and TRBJ2-2; D may be TRBD2 (7 bases). Germline V gene lookup returns CDR1 SGHVS and CDR2 FQNEAQ. V lost 5 bases and J lost 2, with 15 bases in between. CDR3 size: 16 residues. The complete variable domain, with remaining parts taken from reference TRBV7-8 and TRBJ2-2, reads GAGVSQSPRYKVAKRGQDVALRCDPISGHVSLFWYQQALGQGPEFLTYFQNEAQLDKSGLPSDRFFAERPEGSVSTLKIQRTQQEDSAVYLCASSPLGGGNTGELFFGEGSRLTVL.

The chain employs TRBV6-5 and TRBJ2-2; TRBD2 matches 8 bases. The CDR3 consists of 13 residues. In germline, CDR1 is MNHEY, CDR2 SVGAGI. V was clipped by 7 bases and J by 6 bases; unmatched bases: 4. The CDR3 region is CASIPGGAGELFF. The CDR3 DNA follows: TGTGCCAGCATCCCGGGGGGGGCCGGGGAGCTGTTTTTT.

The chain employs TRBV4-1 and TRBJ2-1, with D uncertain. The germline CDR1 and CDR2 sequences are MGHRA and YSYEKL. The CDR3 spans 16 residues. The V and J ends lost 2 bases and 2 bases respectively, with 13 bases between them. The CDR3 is CASSQPAVKTYNEQFF. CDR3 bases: TGCGCCAGCAGCCAACCCGCAGTAAAAACCTACAATGAGCAGTTCTTC.

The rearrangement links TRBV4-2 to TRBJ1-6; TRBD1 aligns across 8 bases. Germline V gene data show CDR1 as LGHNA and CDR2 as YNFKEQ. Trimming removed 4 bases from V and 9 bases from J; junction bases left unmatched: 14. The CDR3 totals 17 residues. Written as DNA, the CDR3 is TGTGCCAGCAGCCCGTCCCGCCGGACAGGGCCCGGTTCACCCCTCCACTTT. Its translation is CASSPSRRTGPGSPLHF.

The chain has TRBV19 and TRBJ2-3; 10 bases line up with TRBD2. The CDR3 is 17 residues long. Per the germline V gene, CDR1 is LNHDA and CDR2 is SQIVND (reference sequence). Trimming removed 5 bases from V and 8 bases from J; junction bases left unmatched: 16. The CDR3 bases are TGTGCCAGTAGTCCCTCCCCTCAGCGGGGGGGCCTGGGTACGCAGTATTTT. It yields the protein CASSPSPQRGGLGTQYF.

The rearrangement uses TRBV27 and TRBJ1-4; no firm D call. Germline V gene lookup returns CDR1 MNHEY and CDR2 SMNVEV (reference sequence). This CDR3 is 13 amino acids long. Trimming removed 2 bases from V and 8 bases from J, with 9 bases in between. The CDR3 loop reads CASSLISREKLFF. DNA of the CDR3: TGTGCCAGCAGTTTAATTTCGAGGGAAAAACTGTTTTTT.

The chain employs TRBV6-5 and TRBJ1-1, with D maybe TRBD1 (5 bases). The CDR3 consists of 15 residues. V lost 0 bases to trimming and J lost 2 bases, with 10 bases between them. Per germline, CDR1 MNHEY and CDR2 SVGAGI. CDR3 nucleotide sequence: TGTGCCAGCAGTTACTCCCCAGGGTTAAACACTGAAGCTTTCTTT. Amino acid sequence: CASSYSPGLNTEAFF.

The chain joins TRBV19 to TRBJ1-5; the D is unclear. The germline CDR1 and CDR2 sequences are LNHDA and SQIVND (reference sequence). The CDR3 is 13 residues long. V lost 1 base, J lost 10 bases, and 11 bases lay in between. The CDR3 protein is CASSIGAFGPQHF. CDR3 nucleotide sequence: TGTGCCAGTAGTATAGGGGCGTTCGGACCCCAGCATTTT.

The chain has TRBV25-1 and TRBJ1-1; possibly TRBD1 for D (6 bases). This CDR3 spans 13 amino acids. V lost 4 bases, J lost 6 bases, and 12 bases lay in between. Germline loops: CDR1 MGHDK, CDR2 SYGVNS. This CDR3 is CASSVGGLAEAFF. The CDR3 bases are TGTGCCAGCAGTGTCGGGGGGCTCGCTGAAGCTTTCTTT.

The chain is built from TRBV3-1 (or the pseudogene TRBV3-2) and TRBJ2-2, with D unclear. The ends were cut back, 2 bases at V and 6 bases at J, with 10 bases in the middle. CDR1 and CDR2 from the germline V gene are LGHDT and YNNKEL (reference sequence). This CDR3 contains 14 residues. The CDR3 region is CASSQPSRSGELFF. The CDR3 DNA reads TGTGCCAGCAGCCAACCTTCTAGATCCGGGGAGCTGTTTTTT.

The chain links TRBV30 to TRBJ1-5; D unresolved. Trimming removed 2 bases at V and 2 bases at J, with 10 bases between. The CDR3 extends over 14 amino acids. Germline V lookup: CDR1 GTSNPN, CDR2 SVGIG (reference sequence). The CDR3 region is CAWSSPRGNQPQHF. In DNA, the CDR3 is TGTGCCTGGAGTTCGCCCCGCGGCAATCAGCCCCAGCATTTT.

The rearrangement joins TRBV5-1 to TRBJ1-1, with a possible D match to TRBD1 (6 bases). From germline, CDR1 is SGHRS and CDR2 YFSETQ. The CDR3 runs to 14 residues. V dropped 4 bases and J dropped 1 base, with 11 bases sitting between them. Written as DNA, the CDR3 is TGCGCCAGCAGCCTCCCGGACAGGAACACTGAAGCTTTCTTT. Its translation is CASSLPDRNTEAFF.

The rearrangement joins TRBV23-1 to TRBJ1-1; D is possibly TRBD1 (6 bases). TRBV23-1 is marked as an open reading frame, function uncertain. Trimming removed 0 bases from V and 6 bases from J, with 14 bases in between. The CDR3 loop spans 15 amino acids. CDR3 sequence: CASSQSPEGDPEAFF. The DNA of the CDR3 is TGCGCCAGCAGTCAATCTCCCGAGGGGGACCCTGAAGCTTTCTTT.

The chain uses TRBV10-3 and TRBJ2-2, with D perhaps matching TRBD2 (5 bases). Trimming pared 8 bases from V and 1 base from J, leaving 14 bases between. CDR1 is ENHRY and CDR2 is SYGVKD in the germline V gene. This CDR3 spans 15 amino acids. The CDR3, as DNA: TGTGCCATCTCCCCGCCGGGGTTGAACACCGGGGAGCTGTTTTTT. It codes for CAISPPGLNTGELFF.

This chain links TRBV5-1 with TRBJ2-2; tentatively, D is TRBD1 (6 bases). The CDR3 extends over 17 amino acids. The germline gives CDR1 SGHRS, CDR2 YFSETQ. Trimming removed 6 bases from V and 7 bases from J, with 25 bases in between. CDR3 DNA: TGCGCCAGCACCTCTGGGTCGCAGGGGTGGGTGTTCGGGGAGCTGTTTTTT. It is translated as CASTSGSQGWVFGELFF.

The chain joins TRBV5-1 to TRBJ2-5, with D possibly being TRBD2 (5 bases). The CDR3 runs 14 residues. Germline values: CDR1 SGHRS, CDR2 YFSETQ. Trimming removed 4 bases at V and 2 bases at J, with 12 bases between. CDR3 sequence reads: CASSRSGLQETQYF. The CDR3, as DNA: TGCGCCAGCAGCCGCAGTGGACTTCAAGAGACCCAGTACTTC.

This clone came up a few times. The CDR3 nucleotides read TGTGCAAGTCGCTTAGGGGGCCGCGTGAACACCGGGGAGCTGTTTTTT. Encoded protein: CASRLGGRVNTGELFF. The chain combines TRBV12-2 with TRBJ2-2; TRBD1 is taken as the D call from the table, unchecked against the DNA. TRBV12-2 is a listed pseudogene. The CDR3 has 16 amino acids.

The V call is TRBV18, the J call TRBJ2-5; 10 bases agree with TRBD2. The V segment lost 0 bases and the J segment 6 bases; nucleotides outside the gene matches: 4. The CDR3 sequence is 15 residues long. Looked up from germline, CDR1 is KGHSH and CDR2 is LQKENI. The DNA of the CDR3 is TGTGCCAGCTCACCACCAGCGGGGGGGCCGCAGACCCAGTACTTC. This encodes CASSPPAGGPQTQYF.

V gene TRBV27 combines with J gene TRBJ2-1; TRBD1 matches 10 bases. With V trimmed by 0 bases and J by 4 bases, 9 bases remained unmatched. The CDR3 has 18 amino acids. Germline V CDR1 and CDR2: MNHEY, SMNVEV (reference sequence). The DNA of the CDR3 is TGTGCCAGCAGTTTATCGATGGTACCGGGACAGGGGTACAATGAGCAGTTCTTC. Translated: CASSLSMVPGQGYNEQFF.

Here the CDR3 DNA reads TGTGCCTGGAGTTCCAGCGTCGGAGGCTACACCTTC. Translation gives CAWSSSVGGYTF. This chain joins TRBV30 and TRBJ1-2; unclear D gene. The V end lost 2 bases, the J end lost 8 bases, and 12 bases lay between the germline ends. CDR1 and CDR2 (germline): GTSNPN, SVGIG (reference sequence). The CDR3 is 12 residues long.

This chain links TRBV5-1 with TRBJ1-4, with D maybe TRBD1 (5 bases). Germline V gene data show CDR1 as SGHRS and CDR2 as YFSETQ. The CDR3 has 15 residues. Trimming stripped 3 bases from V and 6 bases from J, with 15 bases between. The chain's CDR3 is CASSSRGRTDEKLFF. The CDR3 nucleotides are TGCGCCAGCAGCTCGCGGGGCAGGACGGATGAAAAACTGTTTTTT.

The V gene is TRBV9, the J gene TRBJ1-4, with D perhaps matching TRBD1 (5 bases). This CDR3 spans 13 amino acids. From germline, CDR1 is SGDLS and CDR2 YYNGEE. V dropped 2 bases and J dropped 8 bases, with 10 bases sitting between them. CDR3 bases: TGTGCCAGCAGCGTCGCGGGGGGAGAAAAACTGTTTTTT. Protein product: CASSVAGGEKLFF.